This record concerns one T cell receptor (beta chain) sequence. This sample was taken from a study of monozygotic twins with inflammatory bowel disease. TCRdb re-called the 5' RACE reads; one entry per CDR3 protein, DNA not given. This sample's table has roughly 90,000 distinct CDR3 sequences. Germline values: CDR1 MNHEY, CDR2 SMNVEV (reference sequence). This CDR3 is 15 amino acids long. The sequenced sample consisted of blood. The chain joins TRBV27 to TRBJ1-5; the TRBD1 assignment by TCRdb is unverifiable without DNA. The origin of this receptor is a human donor with ulcerative colitis or Crohn's disease, or a healthy co-twin of an affected twin (not recorded which). CDR3 residues: CASSLWGSSNQPQHF.